The 16 T cell receptor beta chains listed next were all sequenced from one sample in a study of T cells in Graves' hyperthyroidism and ophthalmopathy. TCR beta CDR3 sequences were amplified from RNA transcripts. The TCR CDR3 first-round RT-PCR relied on the HTBI primer set. TCRdb reanalysed the multiplex PCR reads using MiXCR and keeps one entry per CDR3 protein. This sample has about 580,000 distinct CDR3 sequences, with approximately 15% found just once. Sequenced: blood. The receptor set was obtained from a woman aged 25 to 39 with Graves' hyperthyroidism that later progressed to Graves' ophthalmopathy.

The chain employs TRBV28 and TRBJ1-6, with D possibly matching TRBD1 (5 bases). Trimming took off 2 bases at V and 7 bases at J, with 12 bases between the two ends. Germline-derived CDR1 and CDR2 are MDHEN and SYDVKM. CDR3 length: 15 residues. The CDR3 DNA reads TGTGCCAGCAGTTTAATGGGACTTCACAATTCACCCCTCCACTTT. This gives the protein CASSLMGLHNSPLHF.

This clonotype occurred a few times. The V gene is TRBV4-1, the J gene TRBJ1-5, with TRBD1 as a possible D gene (5 bases). With 0 bases removed from V and 7 bases from J, the gap between germline ends came to 13 bases. CDR3 length: 15 amino acids. Germline V CDR1 and CDR2: MGHRA, YSYEKL. CDR3 protein: CASSQDEGIYQPQHF. CDR3 coding DNA: TGCGCCAGCAGCCAAGATGAGGGGATCTACCAGCCCCAGCATTTT.

The rearrangement links TRBV30 to TRBJ2-3; 9 bases fit TRBD1. This CDR3 contains 12 residues. Looked up from germline, CDR1 is GTSNPN and CDR2 is SVGIG (reference sequence). The CDR3 DNA is TGTTCTTCGGGACAGGGCTCAGATACGCAGTATTTT. It encodes CSSGQGSDTQYF.

This clonotype was counted between two and nine times. This chain links TRBV5-1 with TRBJ2-2; the match to TRBD1 covers 7 bases. Per the germline V gene, CDR1 is SGHRS and CDR2 is YFSETQ. Trimming cost V 4 bases and J 5 bases; bases outside gene matches: 8. The CDR3 totals 15 residues. DNA for the CDR3: TGCGCCAGCAGCATACAGGGGCTGGGAACCGGGGAGCTGTTTTTT. Protein: CASSIQGLGTGELFF.

J is TRBJ2-7 and V is TRBV7-2, with a tentative D call TRBD2 (6 bases). The CDR3 has 16 amino acids. V was clipped by 6 bases and J by 0 bases, with 18 bases between them. In germline, CDR1 is SGHTA, CDR2 FQGNSA. CDR3 amino acids: CASSRSGTGSSYEQYF. CDR3 nucleotide sequence: TGTGCCAGCAGTCGATCCGGGACCGGGAGCTCCTACGAGCAGTACTTC.

This clonotype appeared many times. The chain couples TRBV11-3 to TRBJ1-2, with a tentative D call TRBD1 (6 bases). V was pared by 6 bases and J by 5 bases, with 13 bases between. Germline assignment: CDR1 SGHNT and CDR2 YENEEA. The CDR3 extends over 13 amino acids. CDR3 DNA sequence: TGTGCCAGCAGGCCGGGACAAAGATATGGCTACACCTTC. Encoded protein: CASRPGQRYGYTF. Together with reference TRBV11-3 and TRBJ1-2, the CDR3 gives the full variable domain: EAGVVQSPRYKIIEKKQPVAFWCNPISGHNTLYWYLQNLGQGPELLIRYENEEAVDDSQLPKDRFSAERLKGVDSTLKIQPAELGDSAVYLCASRPGQRYGYTFGSGTRLTVV.

This clonotype was seen repeatedly, ten times or more. The CDR3 coding sequence is TGTGCCAGCAGAGGGGACATACGGCGGGGCTACACCTTC. It yields the protein CASRGDIRRGYTF. The rearrangement joins TRBV6-1 to TRBJ1-2; D is perhaps TRBD1 (6 bases). Per germline, CDR1 MNHNS and CDR2 SASEGT. With 6 bases removed from V and 8 bases from J, the gap between germline ends came to 16 bases. The CDR3 loop spans 13 amino acids.

This clonotype showed up just a few times. The genes are TRBV2 and TRBJ2-3; D not certain. Germline V CDR1 and CDR2: SNHLY, FYNNEI. This CDR3 region has 15 residues. Between the trimmed V and J ends, which lost 2 bases and 1 base, there was a span of 10 bases. In DNA form, the CDR3 reads TGTGCCAGCAGTGAAAGATTGGGTGGCACAGATACGCAGTATTTT. Its protein is CASSERLGGTDTQYF.

The chain carries TRBV11-2 and TRBJ2-7; 7 nucleotides align to TRBD1. Germline CDR1 reads SGHAT; CDR2 reads FQNNGV. The CDR3 extends over 15 amino acids. Trimming cost V 4 bases and J 0 bases; bases outside gene matches: 6. This chain's CDR3 is CASSSTDRASYEQYF. The CDR3 DNA follows: TGTGCCAGCAGCTCCACCGACAGGGCCTCCTACGAGCAGTACTTC.

This clonotype has a handful of counts. The chain couples TRBV6-5 to TRBJ1-4, with 7 bases matching TRBD1. J gave up 6 bases and V 0 bases, and 4 bases lay outside the gene matches. Germline CDR1 and CDR2: MNHEY and SVGAGI. This CDR3 is 15 amino acids long. Here the CDR3 DNA reads TGTGCCAGCAGTTACTCGGGGACAGCCGATGAAAAACTGTTTTTT. Its translation is CASSYSGTADEKLFF.

This chain joins TRBV18 and TRBJ2-4; 9 bases line up with TRBD1. The V gene's germline CDR1 is KGHSH and CDR2 LQKENI. This CDR3 spans 15 amino acids. With 0 bases clipped from V and 8 bases from J, the junction kept 5 bases outside the gene matches. The CDR3 coding sequence is TGTGCCAGCTCACCACCTGGGACAGGGCAGGACATTCAGTACTTC. It is translated as CASSPPGTGQDIQYF.

The sample holds many counts of this clonotype. This chain connects TRBV10-3 to TRBJ2-1; D is undetermined. Trimming removed 2 bases at V and 2 bases at J, with 7 bases between. The CDR3 length is 14 residues. Germline CDR1 and CDR2: ENHRY and SYGVKD. This CDR3 is CAISESRTYNEQFF. The CDR3 DNA reads as TGTGCCATCAGTGAGAGCAGAACCTACAATGAGCAGTTCTTC.

The V and J genes are TRBV7-8 and TRBJ1-1; a weak D match, TRBD1 (5 bases). CDR3 length equals 12 residues. The germline V gene has CDR1 SGHVS and CDR2 FQNEAQ. The V end was cut by 5 bases, the J end by 8 bases, with 12 bases between. For the CDR3, the DNA is TGTGCCAGCAGCGGAGCCGGGGGGGAAGCTTTCTTT. Translated: CASSGAGGEAFF.

The sample holds a few counts of this clonotype. The chain employs TRBV19 and TRBJ1-2; perhaps TRBD1 as D (5 bases). Germline V gene lookup returns CDR1 LNHDA and CDR2 SQIVND (reference sequence). The CDR3 totals 15 residues. Trimming stripped 5 bases from V and 2 bases from J, with 15 bases between. The DNA for the CDR3 is TGTGCCAGTAGTGAATCCGGGACGGCGAACTATGGCTACACCTTC. This translates into CASSESGTANYGYTF.

This clonotype was seen only a few times. V and J are TRBV19 and TRBJ1-1; D unresolved. Per germline, CDR1 LNHDA and CDR2 SQIVND (reference sequence). Trimming took off 3 bases at V and 4 bases at J, with 12 bases between the two ends. This CDR3 is 14 amino acids long. The CDR3, as DNA: TGTGCCAGTAGTATGATGACGGTCTCCACTGAAGCTTTCTTT. The encoded protein is CASSMMTVSTEAFF.

The V gene is TRBV19, the J gene TRBJ1-5; D perhaps matches TRBD1 (6 bases). This CDR3 has 17 amino acids. The V gene lost 7 bases and the J gene lost 7 bases, with 26 bases spanning the gap. CDR1 and CDR2 from the germline V gene are LNHDA and SQIVND (reference sequence). The CDR3 DNA follows: TGTGCCAGTACCACAGGTGGGGGGCAGACATGGACCCAGCCCCAGCATTTT. Protein sequence: CASTTGGGQTWTQPQHF. Full variable domain (missing parts from reference TRBV19 and TRBJ1-5): DGGITQSPKYLFRKEGQNVTLSCEQNLNHDAMYWYRQDPGQGLRLIYYSQIVNDFQKGDIAEGYSVSREKKESFPLTVTSAQKNPTAFYLCASTTGGGQTWTQPQHFGDGTRLSIL.